The 19 T cell receptor beta chains presented below share a single source sample, sequenced in a study of regulatory T cells in long-lasting Graves disease. iRepertoire HTBI primers and Arm-PCR of CDR3 regions built TCR beta libraries. TCRdb used MiXCR to reprocess the multiplex PCR reads, holding one entry per CDR3 protein. The sample records about 560,000 distinct CDR3 sequences, about 16% being singletons. As for time point: newly diagnosed GD, antithyroid drugs for less than 3 months. The TCR library was prepared using RNA isolated from PBMCs. Another study also made use of these data, one on T cells in Graves' hyperthyroidism and ophthalmopathy.

The input for sequencing was peripheral blood mononuclear cells (PBMCs), taken at new diagnosis, from a patient treated with antithyroid drugs. All receptors derive from a man younger than 35 with Graves disease.

As concerns this clonotype: An end of the junction differs from the germline gene, which may be a read error. This chain uses TRBV12-5 with TRBJ1-1; D is undetermined. This CDR3 region has 12 residues. Germline CDR1 and CDR2: LGHNT and FRNRAP. CDR3 residues: CVSSRGNTEAFF. The CDR3 nucleotides are TGTGTTAGTTCGAGAGGGAACACTGAAGCTTTCTTT.

In its sample, this clonotype was seen many times. This chain uses TRBV14 with TRBJ2-7; D is unclear. In germline, CDR1 is SGHDN, CDR2 FVKESK. V was cut by 2 bases and J by 6 bases, with 14 bases left in between. The CDR3 runs 14 residues. As DNA, the CDR3 is TGTGCCAGCAGCCAATCCTGGGGTCTGGGCGAGCAGTACTTC. This gives the protein CASSQSWGLGEQYF. The whole variable domain, filled in from reference TRBV14 and TRBJ2-7, reads EAGVTQFPSHSVIEKGQTVTLRCDPISGHDNLYWYRRVMGKEIKFLLHFVKESKQDESGMPNNRFLAERTGGTYSTLKVQPAELEDSGVYFCASSQSWGLGEQYFGPGTRLTVT.

CDR3 region: CSARDRKGLAEKTQYF. The CDR3 DNA follows: TGCAGTGCTAGAGATAGGAAGGGACTAGCGGAAAAGACCCAGTACTTC. The J gene is TRBJ2-5, the V gene TRBV20-1, with 11 bases lining up with TRBD2. The CDR3 covers 16 residues. V lost 0 bases and J lost 6; bases outside the gene matches: 9. The germline gives CDR1 DFQATT, CDR2 SNEGSKA (reference sequence).

The chain combines TRBV3-1 with TRBJ1-6; D call uncertain. Trimming pared 1 base from V and 7 bases from J, leaving 8 bases between. The CDR3 extends over 14 amino acids. Germline loops: CDR1 LGHDT, CDR2 YNNKEL (reference sequence). The CDR3 loop is CASSQGGQNSPLHF. DNA for the CDR3: TGTGCCAGCAGCCAAGGCGGCCAGAATTCACCCCTCCACTTT. The variable domain in full, completed from reference TRBV3-1 and TRBJ1-6, reads DTAVSQTPKYLVTQMGNDKSIKCEQNLGHDTMYWYKQDSKKFLKIMFSYNNKELIINETVPNRFSPKSPDKAHLNLHINSLELGDSAVYFCASSQGGQNSPLHFGNGTRLTVT.

This clonotype showed up just a few times. This rearrangement joins TRBV5-1 to TRBJ1-2; D uncertain. Germline CDR1 and CDR2: SGHRS and YFSETQ. The CDR3 runs to 12 residues. V lost 0 bases and J lost 6, with 6 bases in between. The CDR3 spells CASSLGSHGYTF. CDR3 in DNA: TGCGCCAGCAGCTTGGGGAGTCATGGCTACACCTTC.

This clonotype was recorded many times. The chain couples TRBV6-1 to TRBJ2-7; 11 bases are a match to TRBD2. The CDR3 sequence is 15 residues long. With V trimmed by 4 bases and J by 0 bases, 2 bases remained unmatched. Germline V CDR1 and CDR2: MNHNS, SASEGT. Here the CDR3 DNA reads TGTGCCAGCAGTGTAACTAGCGGGAGCTCCTACGAGCAGTACTTC. Amino acid sequence: CASSVTSGSSYEQYF.

As concerns this clonotype: A read error is likely here: a far larger clone is one base away. This chain connects TRBV10-1 to TRBJ2-3; a possible D gene is TRBD2 (6 bases). In germline, CDR1 is WNHNN, CDR2 SYGVQD (reference sequence). This CDR3 is built from 12 residues. CDR3 nucleotides: TGTGCCAGCAGTCCACGGGAGTATACGCGGTATTTT. Its translation is CASSPREYTRYF.

The V gene is TRBV3-1, the J gene TRBJ1-5; tentative D call: TRBD1 (5 bases). Germline values: CDR1 LGHDT, CDR2 YNNKEL (reference sequence). V lost 2 bases to trimming and J lost 9 bases, with 8 bases between them. The CDR3 runs to 12 residues. CDR3 DNA sequence: TGTGCCAGCAGCCAACTGGGGGGGCCCCAGCATTTT. It is translated as CASSQLGGPQHF.

In this sample, this clonotype turned up many times. The rearrangement joins TRBV12-3 or TRBV12-4 to TRBJ2-1, with D hard to call. There are 15 residues in the CDR3. V gave up 6 bases and J gave up 4 bases, with 16 bases separating them. Written as DNA, the CDR3 is TGTGCCAGCAGGGCCCCCCACTCCGATTACAATGAGCAGTTCTTC. It translates to CASRAPHSDYNEQFF.

This clonotype was observed a few times. This chain uses TRBV3-1 with TRBJ2-7, with D perhaps TRBD2 (5 bases). This CDR3 has 15 residues. Between the trimmed V and J ends, which lost 5 bases and 0 bases, there was a span of 14 bases. Germline assignment: CDR1 LGHDT and CDR2 YNNKEL (reference sequence). DNA for the CDR3: TGTGCCAGCAGCTTTAGCGAGGCTAGCTCCTACGAGCAGTACTTC. It encodes CASSFSEASSYEQYF.

Many counts were recorded for this clonotype. The rearrangement links TRBV7-8 to TRBJ2-5, with D unresolved. The CDR3 runs to 14 residues. Deletions cut 7 bases from V and 4 bases from J, with 16 bases between. CDR1 and CDR2 (germline): SGHVS, FQNEAQ. CDR3 sequence: CASTTARQLETQYF. CDR3 nucleotide sequence: TGTGCCAGCACCACAGCCAGGCAGTTAGAGACCCAGTACTTC.

Many counts were recorded for this clonotype. Here the CDR3 DNA reads TGTGCCAGCAGTTCGGGGACTAGCGGGAGTTTCGGGGAGACCCAGTACTTC. Its protein product is CASSSGTSGSFGETQYF. The chain links TRBV27 to TRBJ2-5; 14 positions agree with TRBD2. The CDR3 is 17 residues long. V trimming: 4 bases; J trimming: 5 bases; junction bases outside the gene matches: 9. CDR1 is MNHEY and CDR2 is SMNVEV in the germline V gene (reference sequence).

The chain couples TRBV14 to TRBJ2-3; 13 nucleotides align to TRBD2. The CDR3 spans 19 residues. V gave up 3 bases and J gave up 5 bases; unmatched junction bases: 14. CDR1 and CDR2 from the germline V gene are SGHDN and FVKESK. This chain's CDR3 is CASSQEGLAGLKEGDTQYF. Here the CDR3 DNA reads TGTGCCAGCAGCCAGGAGGGACTAGCGGGATTGAAAGAAGGAGATACGCAGTATTTT.

The chain couples TRBV5-1 to TRBJ2-1; D may match TRBD1 or TRBD2 (5 bases each). Matching the DNA end better, TRBJ2-5 makes the J call doubtful. CDR1 and CDR2 from the germline V gene are SGHRS and YFSETQ. This CDR3 comprises 15 residues. CDR3 sequence reads: CASRTQEAPKSTQYF. In DNA form, the CDR3 reads TGCGCCAGCAGGACACAGGAGGCCCCCAAGTCGACCCAGTACTTC.

The count of this clonotype is one. A much more abundant neighbour one base away suggests this may be a read error. The chain couples TRBV3-1 to TRBJ1-2, with D uncertain. This CDR3 region has 11 residues. Germline V gene data show CDR1 as LGHDT and CDR2 as YNNKEL (reference sequence). The CDR3 loop is CPSSYSRGYTF. In nucleotides, the CDR3 is TGTCCCAGCAGTTACTCCAGAGGCTACACCTTC.

This clonotype was counted ten times or more. This chain uses TRBV7-9 with TRBJ1-2, with D unresolved. The germline CDR1 and CDR2 sequences are SEHNR and FQNEAQ (reference sequence). The CDR3 runs to 12 residues. V was cut by 5 bases and J by 6 bases, with 10 bases left in between. CDR3 in amino acids: CASSIRHDGYTF. CDR3 sequence (DNA): TGTGCCAGCAGCATCCGCCATGATGGCTACACCTTC.

This clonotype has only a few counts. The rearrangement links TRBV7-2 to TRBJ2-4, with 8 positions matching TRBD2. The CDR3 consists of 15 residues. V was clipped by 1 base and J by 5 bases; unmatched bases: 4. Per the germline V gene, CDR1 is SGHTA and CDR2 is FQGNSA. CDR3 amino acids: CASSLGTTSENIQYF. The CDR3, as DNA: TGTGCCAGCAGCTTAGGTACGACTAGCGAAAACATTCAGTACTTC.

This clonotype was seen at least ten times. The chain joins TRBV10-2 to TRBJ2-7, with D perhaps matching TRBD2 (5 bases). The germline V and J ends were trimmed by 7 bases and 4 bases, with 17 bases remaining between them. CDR1 is WSHSY and CDR2 is SAAADI in the germline V gene. The CDR3 consists of 14 residues. The CDR3 nucleotides are TGCGCCAGCACCCAGGACTCCACGGGTTACGAGCAGTACTTC. The encoded protein is CASTQDSTGYEQYF.

The sample holds many counts of this clonotype. The rearrangement links TRBV29-1 to TRBJ2-7, with 9 bases lining up with TRBD1. CDR3 length: 13 residues. J was trimmed by 2 bases and V by 6 bases; bases with no gene match: 5. Germline lookup yields CDR1 SQVTM and CDR2 ANQGSEA. The DNA of the CDR3 is TGCAGCGTGGGGACAGGGCTAGCCTACGAGCAGTACTTC. It specifies CSVGTGLAYEQYF.